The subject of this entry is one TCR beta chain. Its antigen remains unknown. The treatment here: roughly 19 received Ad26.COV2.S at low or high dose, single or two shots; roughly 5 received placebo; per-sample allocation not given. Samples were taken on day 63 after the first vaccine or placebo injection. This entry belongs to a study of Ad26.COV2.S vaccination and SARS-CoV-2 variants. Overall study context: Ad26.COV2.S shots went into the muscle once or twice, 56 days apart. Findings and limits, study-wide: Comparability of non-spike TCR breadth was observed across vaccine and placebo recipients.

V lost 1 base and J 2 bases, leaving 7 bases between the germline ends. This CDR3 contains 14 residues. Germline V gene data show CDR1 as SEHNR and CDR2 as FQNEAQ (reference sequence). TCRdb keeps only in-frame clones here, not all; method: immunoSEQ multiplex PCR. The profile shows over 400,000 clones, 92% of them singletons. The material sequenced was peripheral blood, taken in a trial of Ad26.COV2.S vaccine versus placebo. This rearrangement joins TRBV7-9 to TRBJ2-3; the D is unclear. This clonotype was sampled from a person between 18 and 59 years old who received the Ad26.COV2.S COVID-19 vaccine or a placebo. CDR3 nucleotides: TGTGCCAGCAGCTTAGTGGGTCTCACAGATACGCAGTATTTT. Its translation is CASSLVGLTDTQYF.